One and the same sample provided the 21 T cell receptor beta chains below, sequenced in a study of shared T cell receptors in the human thymus. Sequenced by immunoSEQ multiplex PCR; TCRdb stores in-frame clones only, minus some. The table lists some 760,000 clones, 70% to 90% of them singletons. The sample was also reused in another study, on human thymus T cells.

Sequencing was carried out using thymocytes. The receptors shown here come from a girl under three years old with a congenital heart defect.

A note on this clone: This same CDR3 is encoded by further DNA sequences in the sample. The gene calls are TRBV9 and TRBJ1-3; D might be TRBD1 (5 bases). Deletions cut 0 bases from V and 1 base from J, with 5 bases between. CDR3 length equals 14 residues. CDR1 SGDLS and CDR2 YYNGEE come from the germline V gene. CDR3 sequence reads: CASSVAGSGNTIYF. The DNA of the CDR3 is TGTGCCAGCAGCGTAGCAGGGTCTGGAAACACCATATATTTT.

This clone turned up a few times. This chain uses TRBV7-2 with TRBJ2-5, with a possible D match to TRBD2 (5 bases). CDR1 SGHTA and CDR2 FQGNSA come from the germline V gene. The CDR3 has 15 residues. Trimming shortened V by 4 bases and J by 2 bases, and 14 bases separated the two germline ends. The CDR3 loop reads CASSSTPGLQETQYF. CDR3 nucleotide sequence: TGTGCCAGCAGCTCCACCCCAGGACTTCAAGAGACCCAGTACTTC.

For this clone: One end of the junction varies from germline; a read error may be responsible. The chain links TRBV5-4 to TRBJ2-7, with a possible D match to TRBD2 (5 bases). The CDR3 length is 17 residues. Germline CDR1 is SGHNT and CDR2 is YYREEE (reference sequence). The CDR3 sequence is CASSLVGGGLSSYGQYF. CDR3 sequence (DNA): TGTGCCAGCAGCTTGGTCGGCGGCGGGTTGAGCTCCTACGGGCAGTACTTC. The variable domain in full, completed from reference TRBV5-4 and TRBJ2-7, reads ETGVTQSPTHLIKTRGQQVTLRCSSQSGHNTVSWYQQALGQGPQFIFQYYREEENGRGNFPPRFSGLQFPNYSSELNVNALELDDSALYLCASSLVGGGLSSYGQYFGPGTRLTVT.

In this sample, this clone turned up a few times. This chain joins TRBV7-9 and TRBJ1-1, with D perhaps TRBD1 (6 bases). V was shortened by 2 bases and J by 6 bases, with 19 bases between the two germline ends. The CDR3 is 16 amino acids. CDR1 and CDR2 from the germline V gene are SEHNR and FQNEAQ (reference sequence). The CDR3 is CASSLFAGEGDAEAFF. CDR3 sequence (DNA): TGTGCCAGCAGCTTATTTGCCGGGGAGGGGGACGCTGAAGCTTTCTTT.

The rearrangement joins TRBV11-1 to TRBJ1-1; TRBD1 agrees at 7 bases. The CDR3 is made up of 14 amino acids. V shed 9 bases, J shed 1 base, and the junction held 8 bases outside the gene matches. Germline assignment: CDR1 SGHAT and CDR2 FQDESV (reference sequence). This CDR3 reads CASHEGGPNTEAFF. DNA for the CDR3: TGTGCCAGTCACGAAGGGGGCCCGAACACTGAAGCTTTCTTT.

The chain links TRBV19 to TRBJ2-2; 8 bases align to TRBD2. The CDR3 contains 16 residues. J was trimmed by 0 bases and V by 10 bases; bases with no gene match: 10. Germline V gene data show CDR1 as LNHDA and CDR2 as SQIVND (reference sequence). This chain's CDR3 is CATNRGGYANTGELFF. CDR3 coding DNA: TGTGCCACCAATCGGGGGGGCTACGCGAACACCGGGGAGCTGTTTTTT.

The gene calls are TRBV5-1 and TRBJ1-2; TRBD1 might be the D (6 bases). Germline CDR1 is SGHRS and CDR2 is YFSETQ. Between the trimmed V and J ends, which lost 5 bases and 4 bases, there was a span of 15 bases. The CDR3 spans 14 residues. The CDR3 reads CASSAGETPYGYTF. The DNA of the CDR3 is TGCGCCAGCAGTGCAGGGGAAACCCCCTATGGCTACACCTTC.

The chain employs TRBV23-1 and TRBJ2-6; D unclear. TRBV23-1 is identified as an open reading frame with a role that is uncertain. V gave up 7 bases and J gave up 1 base, with 17 bases separating them. There are 17 residues in the CDR3. In nucleotides, the CDR3 is TGCGCCAGCAAATCGATCGGCGTACTATCTGGGGCCAACGTCCTGACTTTC. It codes for CASKSIGVLSGANVLTF.

The CDR3 DNA follows: TGTGCCAGTAGTAGTCCCGGGGACAGGGGGCGAACTAATGAAAAACTGTTTTTT. Translated, it gives CASSSPGDRGRTNEKLFF. The rearrangement uses TRBV19 and TRBJ1-4; 12 nucleotides align to TRBD1. J lost 1 base, V lost 4 bases, and 7 bases had no gene match. CDR3 size: 18 residues. Germline V lookup: CDR1 LNHDA, CDR2 SQIVND (reference sequence).

The chain combines TRBV19 with TRBJ1-1, with D hard to call. V was cut by 9 bases and J by 4 bases, with 18 bases left in between. The CDR3 spans 14 residues. The V gene's germline CDR1 is LNHDA and CDR2 SQIVND (reference sequence). DNA for the CDR3: TGTGCCAGCCGGGTAGTCAAAGATTCCACTGAAGCTTTCTTT. Translated, it gives CASRVVKDSTEAFF.

CDR3 nucleotide sequence: TGTGCCAGCAGTGAACCCAGGGTCCGGGAGTCCTACGAGCAGTACTTC. Amino acids: CASSEPRVRESYEQYF. This chain links TRBV6-1 with TRBJ2-7; a weak D match, TRBD2 (6 bases). The CDR3 spans 16 residues. Germline lookup yields CDR1 MNHNS and CDR2 SASEGT. The V gene lost 2 bases and the J gene lost 1 base, with 15 bases spanning the gap.

The J gene is TRBJ1-1, the V gene TRBV5-1; 7 nucleotides line up with TRBD1. From germline, CDR1 is SGHRS and CDR2 YFSETQ. The CDR3 runs 14 residues. Trimming took 0 bases from V and 6 from J; bases not matched to a gene: 5. The CDR3 DNA sequence: TGCGCCAGCAGCTTGGCAGTAGGGACAGCTGAAGCTTTCTTT. Its translation: CASSLAVGTAEAFF.

The V call is TRBV27, the J call TRBJ2-7, with D perhaps TRBD1 (6 bases). This CDR3 has 13 residues. V gave up 4 bases and J gave up 2 bases, with 9 bases separating them. Germline CDR1 and CDR2: MNHEY and SMNVEV (reference sequence). CDR3 loop: CASSYQGTYEQYF. The CDR3 DNA sequence: TGTGCCAGCAGTTACCAGGGGACCTACGAGCAGTACTTC.

The chain has TRBV7-9 and TRBJ2-1; 7 bases match TRBD1. V was pared by 4 bases and J by 5 bases, with 8 bases of the junction left unmatched. The CDR3 extends over 15 amino acids. Looked up from germline, CDR1 is SEHNR and CDR2 is FQNEAQ (reference sequence). The CDR3 here is CASSSPGQTDNEQFF. The CDR3 DNA reads as TGTGCCAGCAGCTCGCCGGGACAGACTGACAATGAGCAGTTCTTC. Complete variable domain (other parts from reference TRBV7-9 and TRBJ2-1): DTGVSQNPRHKITKRGQNVTFRCDPISEHNRLYWYRQTLGQGPEFLTYFQNEAQLEKSRLLSDRFSAERPKGSFSTLEIQRTEQGDSAMYLCASSSPGQTDNEQFFGPGTRLTVL.

The genes are TRBV4-1 and TRBJ2-5; a possible D gene is TRBD1 (5 bases). CDR3 length: 18 amino acids. Trimming took 1 base from V and 4 from J, leaving 22 bases between them. Germline CDR1 MGHRA, CDR2 YSYEKL. CDR3 residues: CASSQAPPGGASGETQYF. CDR3 coding DNA: TGCGCCAGCAGCCAAGCCCCGCCGGGTGGGGCCTCGGGAGAGACCCAGTACTTC.

This chain connects TRBV10-3 to TRBJ1-1; no firm D call. Germline V CDR1 and CDR2: ENHRY, SYGVKD. The CDR3 has 12 residues. V dropped 3 bases and J dropped 7 bases, with 9 bases sitting between them. CDR3 bases: TGTGCCATCAGTGATGGCGGGGATGAAGCTTTCTTT. Amino acids: CAISDGGDEAFF.

The V call is TRBV11-2, the J call TRBJ1-2; the match to TRBD1 covers 7 bases. Germline CDR1 reads SGHAT; CDR2 reads FQNNGV. Trimming removed 5 bases from V and 4 bases from J; junction bases left unmatched: 7. The CDR3 has 14 residues. The CDR3 DNA follows: TGTGCCAGCAGCCGAGGGGACAGACCCTATGGCTACACCTTC. It specifies CASSRGDRPYGYTF.

This chain links TRBV6-1 with TRBJ1-1; the match to TRBD1 covers 7 bases. From germline, CDR1 is MNHNS and CDR2 SASEGT. The V segment lost 5 bases and the J segment 11 bases; nucleotides outside the gene matches: 8. The CDR3 runs 12 residues. The DNA of the CDR3 is TGTGCCAGCAGTTTACAGGGGAAACGGGCTTTCTTT. Protein product: CASSLQGKRAFF.

This clone was seen only once. This chain joins TRBV9 and TRBJ1-4, with TRBD1 identical over 8 bases. CDR3 length equals 16 residues. V was pared by 4 bases and J by 0 bases, with 5 bases of the junction left unmatched. CDR1 and CDR2 from the germline V gene are SGDLS and YYNGEE. In DNA, the CDR3 is TGTGCCAGCAGCCGAGGGGACAGGTCAACTAATGAAAAACTGTTTTTT. This translates into CASSRGDRSTNEKLFF.

The V call is TRBV2, the J call TRBJ2-5; 7 bases align to TRBD2. The DNA end is more similar to TRBJ2-7, so the J call may be wrong. Germline V gene sequence: CDR1 SNHLY, CDR2 FYNNEI. The CDR3 spans 16 residues. CDR3 DNA: TGTGCCAGCAGTGGGGGAGCGGGCGCGGGGGCCTACGAGCAGTACTTC. This gives the protein CASSGGAGAGAYEQYF.

The genes are TRBV11-2 and TRBJ1-4; 9 nucleotides line up with TRBD1. V lost 0 bases, J lost 0 bases, and 8 bases stayed unmatched. The length of the CDR3 is 19 residues. From germline, CDR1 is SGHAT and CDR2 FQNNGV. The CDR3 loop reads CASSLDPGQGPATNEKLFF. The DNA of the CDR3 is TGTGCCAGCAGCTTAGATCCGGGACAGGGACCGGCAACTAATGAAAAACTGTTTTTT.